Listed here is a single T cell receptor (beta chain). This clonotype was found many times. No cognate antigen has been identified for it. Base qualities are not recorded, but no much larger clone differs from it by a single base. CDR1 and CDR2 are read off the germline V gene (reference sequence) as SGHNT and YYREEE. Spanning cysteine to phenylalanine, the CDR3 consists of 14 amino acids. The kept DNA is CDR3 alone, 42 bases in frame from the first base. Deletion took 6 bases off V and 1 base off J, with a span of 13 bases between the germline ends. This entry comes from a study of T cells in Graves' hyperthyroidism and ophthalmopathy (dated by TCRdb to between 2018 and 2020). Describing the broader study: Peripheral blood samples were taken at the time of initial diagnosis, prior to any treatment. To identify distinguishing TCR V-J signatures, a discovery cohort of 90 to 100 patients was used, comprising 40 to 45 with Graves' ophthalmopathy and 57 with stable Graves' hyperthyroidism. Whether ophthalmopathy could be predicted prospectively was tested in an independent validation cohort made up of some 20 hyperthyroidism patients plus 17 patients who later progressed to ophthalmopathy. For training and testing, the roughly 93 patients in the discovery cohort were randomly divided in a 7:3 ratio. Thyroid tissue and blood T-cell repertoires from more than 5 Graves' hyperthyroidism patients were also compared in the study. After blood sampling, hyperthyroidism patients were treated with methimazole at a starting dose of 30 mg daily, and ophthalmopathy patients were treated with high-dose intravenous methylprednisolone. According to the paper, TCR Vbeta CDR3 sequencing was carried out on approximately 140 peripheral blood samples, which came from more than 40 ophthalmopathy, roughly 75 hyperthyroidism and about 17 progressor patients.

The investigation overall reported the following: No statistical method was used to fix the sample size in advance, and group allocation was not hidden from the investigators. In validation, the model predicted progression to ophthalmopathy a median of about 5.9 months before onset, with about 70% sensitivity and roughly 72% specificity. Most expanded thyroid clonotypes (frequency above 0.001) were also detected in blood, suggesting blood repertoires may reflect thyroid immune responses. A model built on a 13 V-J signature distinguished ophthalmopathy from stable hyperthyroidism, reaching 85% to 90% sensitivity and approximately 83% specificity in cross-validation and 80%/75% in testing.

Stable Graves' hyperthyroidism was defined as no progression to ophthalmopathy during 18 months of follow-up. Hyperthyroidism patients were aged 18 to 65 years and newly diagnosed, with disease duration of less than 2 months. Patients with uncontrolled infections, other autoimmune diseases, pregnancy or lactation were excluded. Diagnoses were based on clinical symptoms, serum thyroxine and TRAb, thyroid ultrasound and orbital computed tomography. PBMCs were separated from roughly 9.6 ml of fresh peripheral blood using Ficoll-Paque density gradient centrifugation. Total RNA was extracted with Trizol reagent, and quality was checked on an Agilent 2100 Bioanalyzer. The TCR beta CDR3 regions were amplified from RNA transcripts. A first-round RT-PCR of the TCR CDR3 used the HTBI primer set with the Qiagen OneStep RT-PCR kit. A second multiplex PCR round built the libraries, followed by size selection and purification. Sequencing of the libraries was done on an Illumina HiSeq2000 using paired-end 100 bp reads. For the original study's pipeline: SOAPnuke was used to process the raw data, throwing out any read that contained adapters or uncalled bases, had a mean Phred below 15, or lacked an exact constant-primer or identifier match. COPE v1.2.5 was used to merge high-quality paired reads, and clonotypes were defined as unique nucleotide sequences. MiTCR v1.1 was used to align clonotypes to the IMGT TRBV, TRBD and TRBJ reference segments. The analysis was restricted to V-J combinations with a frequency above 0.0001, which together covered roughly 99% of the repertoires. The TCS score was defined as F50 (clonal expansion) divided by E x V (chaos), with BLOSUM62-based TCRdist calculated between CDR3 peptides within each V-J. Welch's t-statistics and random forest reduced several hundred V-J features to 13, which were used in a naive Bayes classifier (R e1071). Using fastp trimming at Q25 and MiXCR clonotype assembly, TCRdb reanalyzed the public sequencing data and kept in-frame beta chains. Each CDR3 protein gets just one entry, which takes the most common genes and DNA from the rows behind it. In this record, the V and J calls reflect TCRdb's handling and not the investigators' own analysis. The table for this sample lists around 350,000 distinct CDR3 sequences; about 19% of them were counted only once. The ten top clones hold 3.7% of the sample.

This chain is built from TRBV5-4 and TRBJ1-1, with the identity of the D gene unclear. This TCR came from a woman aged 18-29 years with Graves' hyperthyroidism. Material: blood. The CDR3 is CASNLWTANTEAFF. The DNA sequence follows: TGTGCCAGCAACCTGTGGACGGCGAACACTGAAGCTTTCTTT. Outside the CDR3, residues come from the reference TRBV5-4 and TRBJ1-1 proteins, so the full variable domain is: ETGVTQSPTHLIKTRGQQVTLRCSSQSGHNTVSWYQQALGQGPQFIFQYYREEENGRGNFPPRFSGLQFPNYSSELNVNALELDDSALYLCASNLWTANTEAFFGQGTRLTVV.